This TCR beta chain emerged from a study of blood T cells in healthy people across ages. Of note for this clonotype: Its target is unknown.

Then a second PCR, running roughly 7 to 11 cycles, was carried out with a sample-barcoded 5' primer and a J-beta primer mix. Paired-end reads containing CDR3 totaled no fewer than 2.5 million for each sample. TCRdb reprocessed the 5' RACE reads with MiXCR, giving one entry per CDR3 protein. The sample has some 1.5 million distinct CDR3 sequences, approximately 30% seen once. Study-level findings and limits: With unsorted PBMCs, a conclusive comparison of naive versus antigen-experienced cells was not possible.

From germline, CDR1 is MGHDK and CDR2 SYGVNS. V was trimmed by 10 bases and J by 1 base, leaving 13 bases between them. There are 13 residues in the CDR3. What was sequenced was blood. The clonotype originates from a woman aged 30 to 39 in good health. This chain links TRBV25-1 with TRBJ2-5; tentative D call: TRBD1 (5 bases). The CDR3 spells CATPQVTQETQYF. CDR3 DNA sequence: TGTGCCACCCCACAGGTGACCCAAGAGACCCAGTACTTC.